The 6 T cell receptor beta chains presented below share a single source sample, sequenced in a study of identical twins. MiXCR, applied by TCRdb to the 5' RACE reads, yields one record per CDR3 protein. Of around 490,000 distinct CDR3 sequences listed, around 15% were seen once; the top ten hold around 0.4%. The sample was also reused in another study, on yellow fever vaccine responses in identical twins.

The sequenced material came from CD4+ T cells sorted from blood. The receptors stem from a woman younger than 35 in good health.

This clonotype showed up just a few times. The chain uses TRBV3-1 and TRBJ2-1; tentatively, D is TRBD1 or TRBD2 (5 bases each). CDR1 and CDR2 (germline): LGHDT, YNNKEL (reference sequence). Trimming removed 4 bases from V and 3 bases from J, with 10 bases in between. The CDR3 covers 14 residues. CDR3: CASSLGAGYNEQFF. As DNA, the CDR3 is TGTGCCAGCAGCCTCGGGGCGGGCTACAATGAGCAGTTCTTC.

This clonotype came up a few times. The J gene is TRBJ2-5, the V gene TRBV29-1; 12 bases are a match to TRBD1. In germline, CDR1 is SQVTM, CDR2 ANQGSEA. CDR3 length: 14 residues. The V segment lost 6 bases and the J segment 5 bases; nucleotides outside the gene matches: 7. The CDR3: CSVTGTGGIETQYF. CDR3 bases: TGCAGCGTAACAGGGACAGGGGGCATTGAGACCCAGTACTTC.

This clonotype occurred a few times. The genes are TRBV3-1 and TRBJ2-1; D is unresolved. Germline-derived CDR1 and CDR2 are LGHDT and YNNKEL (reference sequence). The CDR3 totals 11 residues. V was shortened by 7 bases and J by 7 bases, with 8 bases between the two germline ends. In nucleotides, the CDR3 is TGTGCCAGCACCAAGTTAAATGAGCAGTTCTTC. It yields the protein CASTKLNEQFF.

This clonotype was seen more than once but under ten times. This rearrangement joins TRBV28 to TRBJ1-5; D unclear. Trimming removed 4 bases from V and 4 bases from J, with 14 bases in between. CDR1 is MDHEN and CDR2 is SYDVKM in the germline V gene. CDR3 length: 15 residues. The CDR3 is CASSSPAGGNQPQHF. The DNA for the CDR3 is TGTGCCAGCAGTTCCCCGGCGGGAGGAAATCAGCCCCAGCATTTT.

V is TRBV3-1 and J is TRBJ2-3; 7 bases align to TRBD2. Germline V CDR1 and CDR2: LGHDT, YNNKEL (reference sequence). The CDR3 totals 19 residues. V lost 2 bases, J lost 2 bases, and 16 bases stayed unmatched. CDR3 sequence (DNA): TGTGCCAGCAGCCAACACCTGCTAAACCCCGGGACTACCACAGATACGCAGTATTTT. Protein product: CASSQHLLNPGTTTDTQYF.

This chain uses TRBV5-1 with TRBJ2-3; 8 nucleotides agree with TRBD2. Losses at the gene ends were 4 bases for V and 5 bases for J; bases not matched to a gene: 6. Germline CDR1 SGHRS, CDR2 YFSETQ. This CDR3 spans 14 amino acids. DNA of the CDR3: TGCGCCAGCAGCGGCGGGAGGCAGGGAGATACGCAGTATTTT. Translated, it gives CASSGGRQGDTQYF.